The 18 T cell receptor beta chains in this list originate from one sample, sequenced in a study of blood T cell repertoires in COVID-19. Sequenced by immunoSEQ multiplex PCR; TCRdb stores in-frame clones only, minus some. The table lists about 150,000 clones, roughly 80% of them singletons, with around 40% in the top ten. Specimen: peripheral blood. The receptors here all came from a human donor in a cohort sampled during active COVID-19.

The chain is built from TRBV7-9 and TRBJ1-2, with D unresolved. The CDR3 consists of 13 residues. Trimming pared 10 bases from V and 6 bases from J, leaving 18 bases between. Germline CDR1 is SEHNR and CDR2 is FQNEAQ (reference sequence). Here the CDR3 reads CAIFIVERNGYTF. Here the CDR3 DNA reads TGTGCCATCTTCATAGTGGAGAGGAATGGCTACACCTTC.

The V call is TRBV7-2, the J call TRBJ2-1; a possible D gene is TRBD2 (6 bases). Germline values: CDR1 SGHTA, CDR2 FQGNSA. CDR3 size: 15 residues. Trimming pared 5 bases from V and 8 bases from J, leaving 19 bases between. CDR3 protein: CASSLEGQGWDEQFF. Written as DNA, the CDR3 is TGTGCCAGCAGCCTGGAGGGGCAGGGTTGGGATGAGCAGTTCTTC. Drawing the rest from reference TRBV7-2 and TRBJ2-1, the complete variable domain is GAGVSQSPSNKVTEKGKDVELRCDPISGHTALYWYRQSLGQGLEFLIYFQGNSAPDKSGLPSDRFSAERTGGSVSTLTIQRTQQEDSAVYLCASSLEGQGWDEQFFGPGTRLTVL.

This clone was seen only a few times. The chain recombines TRBV5-4 with TRBJ2-2, with 7 positions matching TRBD2. This CDR3 region has 15 residues. J gave up 6 bases and V 4 bases, and 9 bases lay outside the gene matches. CDR1 and CDR2 (germline): SGHNT, YYREEE (reference sequence). DNA of the CDR3: TGTGCCAGCAGCCCCCCGGGACTACCTTCCGGGGAGCTGTTTTTT. Translation gives CASSPPGLPSGELFF. Drawing the rest from reference TRBV5-4 and TRBJ2-2, the complete variable domain is ETGVTQSPTHLIKTRGQQVTLRCSSQSGHNTVSWYQQALGQGPQFIFQYYREEENGRGNFPPRFSGLQFPNYSSELNVNALELDDSALYLCASSPPGLPSGELFFGEGSRLTVL.

V usage is TRBV28 and J usage is TRBJ2-1, with a weak D call TRBD2 (6 bases). V lost 4 bases and J 6 bases, leaving 10 bases between the germline ends. This CDR3 has 13 amino acids. Germline assignment: CDR1 MDHEN and CDR2 SYDVKM. The CDR3 DNA reads TGTGCCAGCAGTTCCGGACTACCCAATGAGCAGTTCTTC. Protein: CASSSGLPNEQFF.

The chain combines TRBV18 with TRBJ2-6; D is undetermined. The V and J ends lost 5 bases and 3 bases respectively, with 8 bases between them. Germline assignment: CDR1 KGHSH and CDR2 LQKENI. The CDR3 is made up of 14 amino acids. CDR3 sequence reads: CASSGVFGANVLTF. For the CDR3, the DNA is TGTGCCAGCTCAGGAGTATTTGGGGCCAACGTCCTGACTTTC.

The CDR3 loop is CASSRGQGYNGEQYF. For the CDR3, the DNA is TGTGCCAGCAGTAGGGGACAGGGGTATAATGGCGAGCAGTACTTC. This chain uses TRBV6-5 with TRBJ2-7; the match to TRBD1 covers 10 bases. Losses at the gene ends were 5 bases for V and 6 bases for J; bases not matched to a gene: 10. The length of the CDR3 is 15 residues. Germline loops: CDR1 MNHEY, CDR2 SVGAGI.

The chain has TRBV11-2 and TRBJ1-2; D possibly corresponds to TRBD1 (5 bases). The CDR3 extends over 13 amino acids. Germline lookup yields CDR1 SGHAT and CDR2 FQNNGV. V shed 5 bases and J shed 3 bases, with 10 bases lying between them. As DNA, the CDR3 is TGTGCCAGCAGCCCAGGACAAGACTATGGCTACACCTTC. It encodes CASSPGQDYGYTF.

The sample holds a few counts of this clone. The CDR3, as DNA: TGTGCCAGTAGTACCTCCGGGACTAATCAAGAGACCCAGTACTTC. This gives the protein CASSTSGTNQETQYF. This chain links TRBV19 with TRBJ2-5, with 7 bases matching TRBD2. The CDR3 extends over 15 amino acids. CDR1 is LNHDA and CDR2 is SQIVND in the germline V gene (reference sequence). The junction had 7 bases not matched to a gene; V was cut back by 4 bases and J by 2 bases.

The chain couples TRBV12-3 or TRBV12-4 to TRBJ2-1; maybe TRBD2 (7 bases). Trimming cost V 6 bases and J 4 bases, with 10 bases left between them. The CDR3 runs 13 residues. Here the CDR3 reads CASRQGGYNEQFF. The CDR3 region has the DNA TGTGCCAGCAGACAGGGAGGGTACAATGAGCAGTTCTTC.

This chain uses TRBV28 with TRBJ2-5; 9 positions agree with TRBD1. The CDR3 length is 15 residues. The J segment lost 9 bases and the V segment lost 5 bases, leaving 13 bases of the junction unmatched. Germline V CDR1 and CDR2: MDHEN, SYDVKM. CDR3 nucleotide sequence: TGTGCCAGCAGTCGACCCTTCAGGGACAGGGCGGCCCAGTACTTC. Translation: CASSRPFRDRAAQYF.

This clone was observed a handful of times. The chain carries TRBV28 and TRBJ2-7; weak D call: TRBD2 (7 bases). Trimming took off 5 bases at V and 4 bases at J, with 18 bases between the two ends. CDR3 length: 15 residues. The V gene's germline CDR1 is MDHEN and CDR2 SYDVKM. The CDR3 region is CASSPLGGPLYEQYF. In nucleotides, the CDR3 is TGTGCCAGCAGTCCCCTGGGGGGGCCATTGTACGAGCAGTACTTC.

The V and J genes are TRBV28 and TRBJ1-2; 7 bases are a match to TRBD1. J was trimmed by 4 bases and V by 3 bases; bases with no gene match: 5. The CDR3 totals 14 residues. The V gene's germline CDR1 is MDHEN and CDR2 SYDVKM. CDR3 coding DNA: TGTGCCAGCAGTTTTAGGGGACAGATCTATGGCTACACCTTC. This translates into CASSFRGQIYGYTF.

The chain employs TRBV11-3 and TRBJ2-1; 13 bases map to TRBD2. V was pared by 5 bases and J by 9 bases, with 7 bases of the junction left unmatched. The CDR3 has 15 amino acids. Looked up from germline, CDR1 is SGHNT and CDR2 is YENEEA. The CDR3 here is CASSVTSGGRGEQFF. CDR3 bases: TGTGCCAGCAGCGTGACTAGCGGGGGGCGGGGTGAGCAGTTCTTC.

The J gene is TRBJ2-2, the V gene TRBV7-8; maybe TRBD2 (5 bases). The germline V gene encodes CDR1 SGHVS and CDR2 FQNEAQ. CDR3 size: 17 residues. The ends were cut back, 2 bases at V and 6 bases at J, with 19 bases in the middle. For the CDR3, the DNA is TGTGCCAGCAGCTTACCGTCGCGCAGGCGGGTGTCCGGGGAGCTGTTTTTT. It codes for CASSLPSRRRVSGELFF.

The table lists this clone with a count of one. This chain connects TRBV6-5 to TRBJ1-1, with D uncertain. The V gene's germline CDR1 is MNHEY and CDR2 SVGAGI. V lost 3 bases to trimming and J lost 4 bases, with 9 bases between them. The length of the CDR3 is 13 residues. Here the CDR3 DNA reads TGTGCCAGCAGTTATCAGACGGGCACTGAAGCTTTCTTT. It translates to CASSYQTGTEAFF.

The V call is TRBV25-1, the J call TRBJ1-1; D might be TRBD1 (6 bases). V lost 8 bases and J lost 2, with 12 bases in between. This CDR3 spans 13 amino acids. Germline V gene sequence: CDR1 MGHDK, CDR2 SYGVNS. The CDR3 sequence: CASSWGGNTEAFF. The CDR3, as DNA: TGTGCCAGCTCCTGGGGGGGCAACACTGAAGCTTTCTTT.

This clone was observed once. The gene calls are TRBV7-2 and TRBJ2-1; TRBD2 agrees at 15 bases. The CDR3 runs to 15 residues. Germline CDR1 reads SGHTA; CDR2 reads FQGNSA. The V segment lost 4 bases and the J segment 9 bases; nucleotides outside the gene matches: 4. CDR3 coding DNA: TGTGCCAGCAGCTCTTGGACTAGCGGGGGGGCTGAGCAGTTCTTC. This sequence encodes CASSSWTSGGAEQFF.

This chain links TRBV5-6 with TRBJ1-2; 12 bases line up with TRBD1. J lost 1 base, V lost 4 bases, and 2 bases had no gene match. The CDR3 totals 15 residues. Looked up from germline, CDR1 is SGHDT and CDR2 is YYEEEE. This chain's CDR3 is CASSGTGGLNYGYTF. Written as DNA, the CDR3 is TGTGCCAGCAGCGGGACAGGGGGCCTTAACTATGGCTACACCTTC.